Given below is one T cell receptor beta chain in context. No antigen is known for it. The CDR3 spans 13 residues. Trimming took off 2 bases at V and 1 base at J, with 7 bases between the two ends. The V gene's germline CDR1 is DFQATT and CDR2 SNEGSKA (reference sequence). This sample was taken from a study of T cells after yellow fever vaccination. Using its own MiXCR run on the 5' RACE reads, TCRdb lists one record per CDR3 protein. The sample carries about 160,000 distinct CDR3 sequences, 6% to 7.5% recorded once. General observations from the study: Weaker in magnitude, the secondary response showed a faster peak on day 5 versus 15. Subsequent to the booster, the majority of primary-vaccination clones reappeared (96% CD4, 88% CD8).

The receptor was derived from a man between 18 and 29 years old who received the YFV17D yellow fever vaccine. V gene TRBV20-1 combines with J gene TRBJ2-3; D is possibly TRBD1 or TRBD2 (5 bases each). The sequencing used CD4+ T cells sorted from PBMCs, collected roughly 5 days after the first yellow fever vaccination. The CDR3 DNA reads as TGCAGTGCTAGACTGGGGGGCACAGATACGCAGTATTTT. Protein product: CSARLGGTDTQYF.